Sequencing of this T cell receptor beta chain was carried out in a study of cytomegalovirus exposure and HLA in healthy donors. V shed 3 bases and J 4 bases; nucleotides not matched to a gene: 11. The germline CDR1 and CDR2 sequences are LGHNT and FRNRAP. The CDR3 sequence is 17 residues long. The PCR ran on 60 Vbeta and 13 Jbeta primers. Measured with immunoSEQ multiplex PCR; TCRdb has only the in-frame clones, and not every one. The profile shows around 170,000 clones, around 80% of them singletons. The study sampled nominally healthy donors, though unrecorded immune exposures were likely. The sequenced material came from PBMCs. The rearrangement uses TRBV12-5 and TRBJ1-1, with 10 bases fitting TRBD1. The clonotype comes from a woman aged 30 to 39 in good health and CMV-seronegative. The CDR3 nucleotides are TGTGCTAGTGGTTTAGCCCGGACAGGGGGTGTGGGCACTGAAGCTTTCTTT. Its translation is CASGLARTGGVGTEAFF.